A single sample is the source of the 21 T cell receptor beta chains below, sequenced in a study of T cell responses to AZD1222 COVID-19 vaccine. Repertoires were generated with immunoSEQ multiplex PCR, while TCRdb's copy carries only in-frame clones and drops some. The table has 150,000 or so clones, around 91% seen once. The sample was peripheral blood, taken 28 days after the second AZD1222 dose. The receptor source for this set is an adult who received the AZD1222 COVID-19 vaccine.

The J gene is TRBJ2-1, the V gene TRBV3-1 (or the pseudogene TRBV3-2); 14 positions agree with TRBD2. Germline V gene lookup returns CDR1 LGHDT and CDR2 YNNKEL (reference sequence). Germline trimming cut 0 bases from V and 6 bases from J; bases unmatched to any gene: 13. The CDR3 is 20 residues long. CDR3 nucleotide sequence: TGTGCCAGCAGCCAAGAACCTCCCGGGACTAGCGGGGGTAAGGGCAATGAGCAGTTCTTC. Amino acids: CASSQEPPGTSGGKGNEQFF.

The chain recombines TRBV7-9 with TRBJ2-7; perhaps TRBD1 as D (6 bases). Deletions cut 4 bases from V and 0 bases from J, with 16 bases between. The CDR3 is 16 residues long. CDR1 is SEHNR, CDR2 FQNEAQ, per germline (reference sequence). The CDR3 DNA reads as TGTGCCAGCAGCTCCAAAACAGGGTCACTCTCCTACGAGCAGTACTTC. Its protein is CASSSKTGSLSYEQYF.

The chain combines TRBV6-2 or TRBV6-3 with TRBJ2-3, with D perhaps TRBD2 (5 bases). The CDR3 is 15 residues long. Germline CDR1 reads MNHEY; CDR2 reads SVGEGT. V was clipped by 4 bases and J by 1 base, with 12 bases between them. CDR3 sequence: CASSSRGLGTDTQYF. DNA of the CDR3: TGTGCCAGCAGTTCCCGCGGGTTGGGCACAGATACGCAGTATTTT.

The DNA of the CDR3 is TGTGCCAGCAGCTTAGCCCCGCTGTTTATACAAGAGACCCAGTACTTC. It codes for CASSLAPLFIQETQYF. The rearrangement links TRBV7-2 to TRBJ2-5; D not certain. Germline CDR1 reads SGHTA; CDR2 reads FQGNSA. The CDR3 length is 16 residues. Trimming shortened V by 0 bases and J by 2 bases, and 13 bases separated the two germline ends.

The CDR3 DNA follows: TGTGCCACCAGTGATAGTTTTGGGACCGGGGAGCTGTTTTTT. As protein: CATSDSFGTGELFF. This chain uses TRBV24-1 with TRBJ2-2; D remains unclear. Trimming pared 3 bases from V and 5 bases from J, leaving 9 bases between. The CDR3 length is 14 residues. CDR1 is KGHDR, CDR2 SFDVKD, per germline.

In its sample, this clone was seen once. The CDR3 DNA is TGTGCCAGCAGCCAAGATACGGGTACACGGAACAATGAGCAGTTCTTC. It encodes CASSQDTGTRNNEQFF. This chain links TRBV4-2 with TRBJ2-1; D gene uncertain. CDR1 is LGHNA and CDR2 is YNFKEQ in the germline V gene. The CDR3 has 16 residues. The V gene lost 0 bases and the J gene lost 5 bases, with 14 bases spanning the gap.

The chain recombines TRBV5-1 with TRBJ1-2, with D maybe TRBD1 (6 bases). Trimming left V 4 bases short and J 4 bases short, with 14 bases between. This CDR3 spans 14 amino acids. Germline values: CDR1 SGHRS, CDR2 YFSETQ. Here the CDR3 DNA reads TGCGCCAGCAGCGATAGCACAGGGAGCTATGGCTACACCTTC. Its protein product is CASSDSTGSYGYTF.

J is TRBJ1-2 and V is TRBV24-1; no clear D. From germline, CDR1 is KGHDR and CDR2 SFDVKD. This CDR3 contains 14 residues. Trimming removed 1 base from V and 2 bases from J, with 7 bases in between. The DNA for the CDR3 is TGTGCCACCAGTGATTTATCAGGAAACTATGGCTACACCTTC. Protein product: CATSDLSGNYGYTF.

This rearrangement joins TRBV6-6 to TRBJ2-5, with D perhaps TRBD2 (6 bases). Germline CDR1 reads MNHNY; CDR2 reads SVGAGI (reference sequence). V lost 6 bases and J lost 5, with 10 bases in between. The CDR3 runs to 12 residues. This CDR3 is CASSPSGETQYF. CDR3 DNA sequence: TGTGCCAGCAGCCCAAGCGGGGAGACCCAGTACTTC.

The chain is built from TRBV28 and TRBJ1-2, with D unresolved. The V end was cut by 6 bases, the J end by 5 bases, with 10 bases between. The CDR3 contains 12 residues. Germline CDR1 is MDHEN and CDR2 is SYDVKM. CDR3 amino acids: CASSWVTYGYTF. The CDR3 DNA is TGTGCCAGCAGCTGGGTTACTTATGGCTACACCTTC.

V gene TRBV9 combines with J gene TRBJ2-2, with D unclear. V was cut by 0 bases and J by 5 bases, with 11 bases left in between. Germline V gene sequence: CDR1 SGDLS, CDR2 YYNGEE. This CDR3 is 15 amino acids long. The CDR3 here is CASSVVGWLTGELFF. The CDR3 bases are TGTGCCAGCAGCGTAGTAGGGTGGTTGACCGGGGAGCTGTTTTTT.

This chain joins TRBV6-2 or TRBV6-3 and TRBJ2-7; D may be TRBD1 (5 bases). Germline assignment: CDR1 MNHEY and CDR2 SVGEGT. The CDR3 spans 13 residues. Trimming cost V 0 bases and J 2 bases, with 5 bases left between them. The CDR3 region is CASSYSGAYEQYF. CDR3 DNA sequence: TGTGCCAGCAGTTACTCAGGGGCCTACGAGCAGTACTTC.

The chain combines TRBV28 with TRBJ2-7, with a possible D match to TRBD1 (6 bases). The CDR3 extends over 15 amino acids. V was cut by 4 bases and J by 3 bases, with 16 bases left in between. Germline loops: CDR1 MDHEN, CDR2 SYDVKM. The CDR3 DNA follows: TGTGCCAGCAGTTCATCGGGACAAAGATACTACGAGCAGTACTTC. Its translation is CASSSSGQRYYEQYF.

For this clone: Other DNA sequences from this sample encode an identical CDR3 as well. For the CDR3, the DNA is TGCGCCAGCAGCCGGGACAGCAACTATGGCTACACCTTC. It translates to CASSRDSNYGYTF. The chain uses TRBV5-1 and TRBJ1-2, with TRBD1 matching over 7 bases. V lost 4 bases, J lost 2 bases, and 2 bases stayed unmatched. This CDR3 comprises 13 residues. The germline V gene has CDR1 SGHRS and CDR2 YFSETQ.

The gene calls are TRBV15 and TRBJ2-5; 11 bases align to TRBD1. CDR1 is LNHNV and CDR2 is YYDKDF in the germline V gene (reference sequence). The CDR3 runs 16 residues. V shed 0 bases, J shed 3 bases, and the junction held 3 bases outside the gene matches. This CDR3 reads CATSRDLGQGEETQYF. In DNA, the CDR3 is TGTGCCACCAGCAGAGATTTGGGACAGGGGGAAGAGACCCAGTACTTC.

The rearrangement joins TRBV6-2 or TRBV6-3 to TRBJ2-1; TRBD1 matches at 7 bases. V shed 6 bases, J shed 4 bases, and the junction held 15 bases outside the gene matches. Germline loops: CDR1 MNHEY, CDR2 SVGEGT. CDR3 size: 17 residues. This CDR3 is CASSRDRAPGGYNEQFF. The DNA for the CDR3 is TGTGCCAGCAGCCGAGACAGGGCCCCAGGGGGATACAATGAGCAGTTCTTC.

The chain is built from TRBV10-3 and TRBJ1-2, with unresolved D. Germline V lookup: CDR1 ENHRY, CDR2 SYGVKD. The CDR3 has 13 residues. V lost 7 bases to trimming and J lost 8 bases, with 17 bases between them. In DNA form, the CDR3 reads TGTGCCATCATGCCGACTCCCTCGGGCGGCTACACCTTC. It specifies CAIMPTPSGGYTF.

The chain uses TRBV28 and TRBJ1-6, with D hard to call. Germline CDR1 reads MDHEN; CDR2 reads SYDVKM. The CDR3 totals 16 residues. V shed 5 bases and J shed 7 bases, with 18 bases lying between them. The CDR3, as DNA: TGTGCCAGCAGTCCGCTGGCGACGACCCGGAATTCACCCCTCCACTTT. Its protein product is CASSPLATTRNSPLHF.

The CDR3 here is CASSQQTGRNTIYF. The CDR3 nucleotides are TGCGCCAGCAGCCAACAGACAGGGAGAAACACCATATATTTT. V is TRBV4-1 and J is TRBJ1-3; 7 bases map to TRBD1. V lost 2 bases, J lost 5 bases, and 3 bases stayed unmatched. The CDR3 has 14 residues. Germline lookup yields CDR1 MGHRA and CDR2 YSYEKL.

CDR3 region: CAIRPGTGYANEKLFF. CDR3 DNA: TGTGCCATCAGGCCCGGGACAGGTTACGCTAATGAAAAACTGTTTTTT. The rearrangement uses TRBV10-3 and TRBJ1-4; TRBD1 aligns across 8 bases. The CDR3 contains 16 residues. V lost 6 bases and J lost 3; bases outside the gene matches: 9. The germline gives CDR1 ENHRY, CDR2 SYGVKD.

This clone was observed a handful of times. The chain joins TRBV3-1 (or the pseudogene TRBV3-2) to TRBJ2-5; D is undetermined. V was pared by 0 bases and J by 2 bases, with 13 bases between. CDR3 length: 16 residues. Per the germline V gene, CDR1 is LGHDT and CDR2 is YNNKEL (reference sequence). CDR3 in DNA: TGTGCCAGCAGCCAAGAAACTGTCGCAGGACAAGAGACCCAGTACTTC. It yields the protein CASSQETVAGQETQYF.